The 11 T cell receptor beta chains below were found in one sample sequenced in a study of PD-L1 blockade in urothelial cancer. Clones were sequenced by immunoSEQ multiplex PCR, and TCRdb holds only the in-frame ones, with some missing. The sample comprises over 70,000 clones, approximately 87% of which are singletons, and approximately 8.4% rests with the top ten. Noted time point: peripheral blood 6 weeks after treatment start. The sequences come from PBMCs, collected around atezolizumab (anti-PD-L1) treatment. These receptor sequences come from a man between 65 and 80 years old with urothelial cancer.

The CDR3 sequence is CASSVEAFSTDTQYF. The CDR3 DNA reads TGTGCCAGCAGCGTAGAAGCGTTTAGCACAGATACGCAGTATTTT. The chain uses TRBV9 and TRBJ2-3, with no clear D. V was trimmed by 0 bases and J by 0 bases, leaving 8 bases between them. The CDR3 contains 15 residues. Germline-derived CDR1 and CDR2 are SGDLS and YYNGEE.

The chain has TRBV10-1 and TRBJ1-5; 7 nucleotides agree with TRBD1. The CDR3 is 17 amino acids. The J segment lost 0 bases and the V segment lost 3 bases, leaving 8 bases of the junction unmatched. Germline values: CDR1 WNHNN, CDR2 SYGVQD (reference sequence). CDR3 DNA sequence: TGCGCCAGCAGTGACCCGACAGGGATGAATAGCAATCAGCCCCAGCATTTT. Its translation: CASSDPTGMNSNQPQHF.

The chain joins TRBV7-6 to TRBJ2-7; 12 nucleotides match TRBD2. Germline loops: CDR1 SGHVS, CDR2 FNYEAQ. V lost 2 bases to trimming and J lost 5 bases; unmatched junction nucleotides: 13. This CDR3 spans 18 amino acids. CDR3 in amino acids: CASSLSPPLAGGRDEQYF. For the CDR3, the DNA is TGTGCCAGCAGCTTAAGTCCTCCACTAGCGGGGGGCAGGGACGAGCAGTACTTC.

The V gene is TRBV9, the J gene TRBJ2-1; D is possibly TRBD2 (7 bases). V was cut by 4 bases and J by 4 bases, with 15 bases left in between. Per the germline V gene, CDR1 is SGDLS and CDR2 is YYNGEE. The CDR3 consists of 15 residues. The CDR3 DNA reads TGTGCCAGCAGCAAGGGGGGACTACCATACAATGAGCAGTTCTTC. This gives the protein CASSKGGLPYNEQFF.

This chain uses TRBV5-6 with TRBJ1-6, with D perhaps TRBD1 (5 bases). Germline assignment: CDR1 SGHDT and CDR2 YYEEEE. Trimming pared 2 bases from V and 9 bases from J, leaving 12 bases between. This CDR3 has 14 amino acids. CDR3 loop: CASSFTGVGSPLHF. CDR3 nucleotides: TGTGCCAGCAGCTTTACGGGGGTAGGTTCACCCCTCCACTTT.

V is TRBV5-1 and J is TRBJ2-7; TRBD2 matches at 7 bases. The length of the CDR3 is 15 residues. Unmatched junction bases numbered 11, after V lost 2 bases and J lost 6 bases. The V gene's germline CDR1 is SGHRS and CDR2 YFSETQ. The CDR3 DNA sequence: TGCGCCAGCAGCTTTGCTAGCGGCCGGAAGGGCGAGCAGTACTTC. This encodes CASSFASGRKGEQYF.

The chain couples TRBV6-5 to TRBJ2-5; TRBD2 matches 12 bases. V dropped 2 bases and J dropped 2; count of bases not matched to a gene: 3. CDR1 is MNHEY, CDR2 SVGAGI, per germline. The CDR3 contains 16 residues. CDR3 sequence reads: CASSYTLAGGQETQYF. Written as DNA, the CDR3 is TGTGCCAGCAGTTACACGCTAGCGGGAGGGCAAGAGACCCAGTACTTC.

In nucleotides, the CDR3 is TGCGCCAGCAGCTTGGCCGGGCGGGGAGCCTACGAGCAGTACTTC. Encoded protein: CASSLAGRGAYEQYF. The V and J genes are TRBV5-1 and TRBJ2-7; possible D gene TRBD2, 6 bases. The CDR3 length is 15 residues. Trimming cost V 0 bases and J 2 bases, with 12 bases left between them. CDR1 and CDR2 from the germline V gene are SGHRS and YFSETQ.

This clone occurred a few times. This rearrangement joins TRBV5-1 to TRBJ1-2; TRBD1 is a possible D gene (6 bases). The germline gives CDR1 SGHRS, CDR2 YFSETQ. V was trimmed by 4 bases and J by 6 bases, leaving 16 bases between them. This CDR3 comprises 14 residues. CDR3 loop: CASSLYRVLDGYTF. CDR3 DNA: TGCGCCAGCAGCCTGTACAGGGTTCTAGATGGCTACACCTTC.

J is TRBJ2-1 and V is TRBV19; TRBD2 aligns across 12 bases. Losses at the gene ends were 5 bases for V and 0 bases for J; bases not matched to a gene: 5. The CDR3 totals 17 residues. CDR1 is LNHDA and CDR2 is SQIVND in the germline V gene (reference sequence). CDR3 residues: CASSAGLAGSSYNEQFF. CDR3 coding DNA: TGTGCCAGTAGTGCCGGACTAGCGGGGAGCTCCTACAATGAGCAGTTCTTC.

This chain connects TRBV6-1 to TRBJ1-5, with TRBD1 matching 7 bases. In germline, CDR1 is MNHNS, CDR2 SASEGT. V was pared by 3 bases and J by 2 bases, with 7 bases of the junction left unmatched. The CDR3 sequence is 16 residues long. CDR3 coding DNA: TGTGCCAGCAGTGATTCGACAGGGATCGGCAATCAGCCCCAGCATTTT. Protein: CASSDSTGIGNQPQHF.